The 18 T cell receptor beta chains listed next were all sequenced from one sample in a study of T cell responses to AZD1222 COVID-19 vaccine. The data were produced by immunoSEQ multiplex PCR, yet TCRdb's version contains in-frame clones alone and is incomplete. The table lists 150,000 to 200,000 clones, approximately 91% of them singletons. This specimen was peripheral blood, taken 28 days after the second AZD1222 dose. The receptors were gathered from an adult who received the AZD1222 COVID-19 vaccine.

The table lists this clone with a count of one. The chain is built from TRBV4-1 and TRBJ2-5; TRBD2 is a possible D gene (6 bases). Germline V gene data show CDR1 as MGHRA and CDR2 as YSYEKL. This CDR3 spans 15 amino acids. V was clipped by 0 bases and J by 5 bases, with 13 bases between them. The CDR3 reads CASSQDWSRGETQYF. CDR3 DNA: TGCGCCAGCAGCCAAGATTGGTCCCGGGGGGAGACCCAGTACTTC.

The chain links TRBV19 to TRBJ2-6, with 8 bases lining up with TRBD1. CDR1 is LNHDA and CDR2 is SQIVND in the germline V gene (reference sequence). Losses at the gene ends were 4 bases for V and 1 base for J; bases not matched to a gene: 9. The CDR3 sequence is 18 residues long. CDR3 sequence reads: CASSTWTGQVSGANVLTF. The CDR3 DNA follows: TGTGCCAGTAGTACCTGGACAGGGCAGGTTTCTGGGGCCAACGTCCTGACTTTC.

The gene calls are TRBV7-8 and TRBJ2-5, with a tentative D call TRBD2 (5 bases). V was shortened by 6 bases and J by 2 bases, with 13 bases between the two germline ends. This CDR3 spans 14 amino acids. Germline CDR1 SGHVS, CDR2 FQNEAQ. CDR3 sequence (DNA): TGTGCCAGCAGGTCGACTACTATGCAAGAGACCCAGTACTTC. Protein sequence: CASRSTTMQETQYF.

V is TRBV11-2 and J is TRBJ1-2; tentative D call: TRBD1 (6 bases). The CDR3 runs to 15 residues. Germline V gene data show CDR1 as SGHAT and CDR2 as FQNNGV. V gave up 5 bases and J gave up 4 bases, with 17 bases separating them. The DNA of the CDR3 is TGTGCCAGCAGCCAGACAGGCGGAAGACCCTATGGCTACACCTTC. Its protein product is CASSQTGGRPYGYTF. Full variable domain (remainder filled in from reference TRBV11-2 and TRBJ1-2): EAGVAQSPRYKIIEKRQSVAFWCNPISGHATLYWYQQILGQGPKLLIQFQNNGVVDDSQLPKDRFSAERLKGVDSTLKIQPAKLEDSAVYLCASSQTGGRPYGYTFGSGTRLTVV.

CDR3 sequence: CASRTYGSSTDTQYF. DNA of the CDR3: TGTGCCAGCAGGACCTACGGGAGTAGCACAGATACGCAGTATTTT. This chain links TRBV5-6 with TRBJ2-3, with D perhaps TRBD2 (6 bases). This CDR3 is built from 15 residues. V dropped 5 bases and J dropped 0 bases, with 13 bases sitting between them. The germline V gene has CDR1 SGHDT and CDR2 YYEEEE.

The chain employs TRBV18 and TRBJ1-6, with TRBD1 identical over 8 bases. Germline loops: CDR1 KGHSH, CDR2 LQKENI. Losses at the gene ends were 3 bases for V and 10 bases for J; bases not matched to a gene: 5. There are 14 residues in the CDR3. The CDR3 here is CASSPGQGISPLHF. CDR3 nucleotides: TGTGCCAGCTCACCCGGACAGGGAATCTCACCCCTCCACTTT.

The rearrangement joins TRBV7-9 to TRBJ2-6, with D unclear. Trimming left V 5 bases short and J 10 bases short, with 15 bases between. Germline assignment: CDR1 SEHNR and CDR2 FQNEAQ (reference sequence). The CDR3 consists of 14 residues. DNA for the CDR3: TGTGCCAGCAGCCCCCCGGGCCAGAGGAACGTCCTGACTTTC. It yields the protein CASSPPGQRNVLTF.

This clone was counted once. The chain links TRBV7-2 to TRBJ1-2; a possible D gene is TRBD1 (6 bases). Per the germline V gene, CDR1 is SGHTA and CDR2 is FQGNSA. The germline V and J ends were trimmed by 2 bases and 7 bases, with 17 bases remaining between them. The CDR3 has 15 amino acids. The CDR3: CASSLQDSPLFGYTF. In DNA, the CDR3 is TGTGCCAGCAGCTTACAGGACAGTCCCCTCTTTGGCTACACCTTC.

The V gene is TRBV5-5, the J gene TRBJ2-7; TRBD2 matches at 7 bases. Germline CDR1 is SGHKS and CDR2 is YYEKEE (reference sequence). Trimming cost V 1 base and J 2 bases; bases outside gene matches: 0. The CDR3 length is 13 residues. The chain's CDR3 is CASSLLAAYEQYF. CDR3 in DNA: TGTGCCAGCAGCTTGCTAGCGGCCTACGAGCAGTACTTC. Drawing the rest from reference TRBV5-5 and TRBJ2-7, the complete variable domain is DAGVTQSPTHLIKTRGQQVTLRCSPISGHKSVSWYQQVLGQGPQFIFQYYEKEERGRGNFPDRFSARQFPNYSSELNVNALLLGDSALYLCASSLLAAYEQYFGPGTRLTVT.

The chain joins TRBV19 to TRBJ2-7; tentatively, D is TRBD1 (6 bases). CDR1 is LNHDA and CDR2 is SQIVND in the germline V gene (reference sequence). There are 15 residues in the CDR3. V was trimmed by 10 bases and J by 4 bases, leaving 23 bases between them. This chain's CDR3 is CATTSALGAGYEQYF. CDR3 in DNA: TGTGCCACCACCTCTGCCCTGGGGGCCGGGTACGAGCAGTACTTC.

The gene calls are TRBV5-6 and TRBJ2-7, with D possibly being TRBD2 (6 bases). Germline lookup yields CDR1 SGHDT and CDR2 YYEEEE. The CDR3 is 15 amino acids. Trimming left V 0 bases short and J 3 bases short, with 13 bases between. The CDR3 reads CASSLVGGIDYEQYF. CDR3 coding DNA: TGTGCCAGCAGCTTGGTAGGCGGGATAGACTACGAGCAGTACTTC.

The CDR3 spells CASSEGLGRGDTQYF. CDR3 coding DNA: TGTGCCAGCAGCGAGGGACTAGGGCGGGGAGATACGCAGTATTTT. V is TRBV9 and J is TRBJ2-3; 8 bases match TRBD2. Per the germline V gene, CDR1 is SGDLS and CDR2 is YYNGEE. The CDR3 extends over 15 amino acids. J gave up 5 bases and V 3 bases, and 8 bases lay outside the gene matches.

This chain joins TRBV19 and TRBJ2-7; 12 positions match TRBD2. Germline lookup yields CDR1 LNHDA and CDR2 SQIVND (reference sequence). This CDR3 has 15 amino acids. Losses at the gene ends were 6 bases for V and 6 bases for J; bases not matched to a gene: 9. Here the CDR3 DNA reads TGTGCCAGTAGGCTGACTAGCGGGAGTAGTCGCGAGCAGTACTTC. It specifies CASRLTSGSSREQYF. Filled out from reference TRBV19 and TRBJ2-7, the complete variable domain reads DGGITQSPKYLFRKEGQNVTLSCEQNLNHDAMYWYRQDPGQGLRLIYYSQIVNDFQKGDIAEGYSVSREKKESFPLTVTSAQKNPTAFYLCASRLTSGSSREQYFGPGTRLTVT.

The rearrangement joins TRBV2 to TRBJ1-5; D possibly corresponds to TRBD1 (5 bases). Germline CDR1 is SNHLY and CDR2 is FYNNEI. The V end lost 6 bases, the J end lost 2 bases, and 17 bases lay between the germline ends. This CDR3 is built from 16 residues. For the CDR3, the DNA is TGTGCCAGCAGCCCAAGACAGAGGGTTCGCAATCAGCCCCAGCATTTT. It specifies CASSPRQRVRNQPQHF.

J is TRBJ2-1 and V is TRBV7-9, with a tentative D call TRBD1 (5 bases). The germline V and J ends were trimmed by 7 bases and 9 bases, with 19 bases remaining between them. The CDR3 loop spans 14 amino acids. The germline CDR1 and CDR2 sequences are SEHNR and FQNEAQ (reference sequence). The CDR3: CASTQLGVRSEQFF. The DNA for the CDR3 is TGTGCCAGCACCCAGTTAGGGGTACGCAGTGAGCAGTTCTTC.

The chain employs TRBV4-3 and TRBJ1-1, with D maybe TRBD1 (6 bases). V lost 0 bases and J lost 1, with 12 bases in between. Germline loops: CDR1 LGHNA, CDR2 YSLEER. This CDR3 spans 16 amino acids. The CDR3 DNA is TGCGCCAGCAGCCAAGATGGACAGACGACGAACACTGAAGCTTTCTTT. Its translation: CASSQDGQTTNTEAFF.

V and J are TRBV5-4 and TRBJ1-2; D not resolved. The CDR3 runs 13 residues. The ends were cut back, 4 bases at V and 6 bases at J, with 13 bases in the middle. Germline values: CDR1 SGHNT, CDR2 YYREEE (reference sequence). The CDR3 protein is CASSARATNGYTF. Here the CDR3 DNA reads TGTGCCAGCAGCGCGAGGGCGACAAATGGCTACACCTTC.

The chain joins TRBV2 to TRBJ1-4; 12 bases map to TRBD1. From germline, CDR1 is SNHLY and CDR2 FYNNEI. This CDR3 comprises 14 residues. Unmatched junction bases numbered 6, after V lost 6 bases and J lost 10 bases. CDR3 DNA: TGTGCCAGCAGACCCGGGACAGGGGGCGGAAAACTGTTTTTT. Translation: CASRPGTGGGKLFF.